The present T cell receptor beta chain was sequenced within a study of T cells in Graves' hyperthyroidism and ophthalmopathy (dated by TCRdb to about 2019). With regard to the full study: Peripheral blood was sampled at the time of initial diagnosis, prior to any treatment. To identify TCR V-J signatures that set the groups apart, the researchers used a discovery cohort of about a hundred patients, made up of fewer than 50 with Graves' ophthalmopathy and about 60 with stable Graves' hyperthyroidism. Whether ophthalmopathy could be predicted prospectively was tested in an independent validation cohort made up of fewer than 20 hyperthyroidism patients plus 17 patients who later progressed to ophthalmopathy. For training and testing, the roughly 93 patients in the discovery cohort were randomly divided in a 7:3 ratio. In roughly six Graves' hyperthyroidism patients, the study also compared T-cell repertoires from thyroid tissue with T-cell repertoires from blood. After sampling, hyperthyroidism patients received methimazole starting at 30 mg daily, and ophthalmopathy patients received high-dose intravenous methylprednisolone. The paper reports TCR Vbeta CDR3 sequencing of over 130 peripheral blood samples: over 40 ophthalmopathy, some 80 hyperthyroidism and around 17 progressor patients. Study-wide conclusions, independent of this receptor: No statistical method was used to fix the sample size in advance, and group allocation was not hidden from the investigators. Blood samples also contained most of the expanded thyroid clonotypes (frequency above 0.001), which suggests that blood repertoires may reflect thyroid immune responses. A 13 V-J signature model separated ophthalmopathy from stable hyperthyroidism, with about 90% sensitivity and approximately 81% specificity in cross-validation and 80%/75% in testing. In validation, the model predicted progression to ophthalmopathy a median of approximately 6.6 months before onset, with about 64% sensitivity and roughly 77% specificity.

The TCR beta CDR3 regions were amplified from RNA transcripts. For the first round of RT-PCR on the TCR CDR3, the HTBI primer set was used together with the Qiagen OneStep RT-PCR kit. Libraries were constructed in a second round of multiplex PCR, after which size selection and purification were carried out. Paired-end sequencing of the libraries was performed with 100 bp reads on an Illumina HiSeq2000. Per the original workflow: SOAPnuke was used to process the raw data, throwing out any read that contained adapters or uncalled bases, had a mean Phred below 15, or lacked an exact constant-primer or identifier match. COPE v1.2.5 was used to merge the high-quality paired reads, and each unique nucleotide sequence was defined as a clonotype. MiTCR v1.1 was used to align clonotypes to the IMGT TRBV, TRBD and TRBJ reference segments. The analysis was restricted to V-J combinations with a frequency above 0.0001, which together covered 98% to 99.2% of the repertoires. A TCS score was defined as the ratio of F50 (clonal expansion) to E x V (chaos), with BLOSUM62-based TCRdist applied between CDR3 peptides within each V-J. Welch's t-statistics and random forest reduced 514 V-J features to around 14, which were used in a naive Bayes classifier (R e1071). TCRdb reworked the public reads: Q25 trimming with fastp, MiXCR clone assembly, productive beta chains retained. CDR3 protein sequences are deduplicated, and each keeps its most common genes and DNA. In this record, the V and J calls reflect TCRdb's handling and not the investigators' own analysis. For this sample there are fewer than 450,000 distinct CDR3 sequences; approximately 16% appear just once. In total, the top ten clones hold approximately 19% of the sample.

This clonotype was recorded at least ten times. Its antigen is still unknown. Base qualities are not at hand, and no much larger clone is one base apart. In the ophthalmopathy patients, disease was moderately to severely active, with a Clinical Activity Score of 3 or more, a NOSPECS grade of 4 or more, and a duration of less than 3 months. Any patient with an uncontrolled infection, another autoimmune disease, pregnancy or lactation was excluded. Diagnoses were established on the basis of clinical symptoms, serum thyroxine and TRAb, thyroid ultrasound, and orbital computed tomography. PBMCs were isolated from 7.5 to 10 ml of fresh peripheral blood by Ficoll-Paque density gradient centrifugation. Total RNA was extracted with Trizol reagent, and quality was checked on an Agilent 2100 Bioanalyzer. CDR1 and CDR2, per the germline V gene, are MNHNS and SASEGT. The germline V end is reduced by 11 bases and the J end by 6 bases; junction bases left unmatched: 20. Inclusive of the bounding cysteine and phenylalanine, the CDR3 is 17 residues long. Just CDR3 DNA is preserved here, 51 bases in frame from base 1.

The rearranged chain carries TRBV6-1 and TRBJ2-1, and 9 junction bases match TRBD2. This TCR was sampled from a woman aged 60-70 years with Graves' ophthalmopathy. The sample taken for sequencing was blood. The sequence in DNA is TGTGCCTCCTCGCCGGGGGGTAGCGGGAGTGGATTCAATGAGCAGTTCTTC. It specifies CASSPGGSGSGFNEQFF.